This record covers a single TCR beta chain. The antigen remains undetermined. Just one base apart from a much larger clone, this may be a read error. The conserved phenylalanine or tryptophan normally closing the CDR3 is absent here, so this likely arose from a read error. The source of the sample is a study of breast tumors, draining lymph nodes, adjacent tissues. Broader study findings: Tumors had less TCR diversity than lymph nodes, more than nontumor tissue. That most tumor T cells come from lymph nodes remained unproven.

The lymph nodes were axillary draining lymph nodes from breast cancer patients. TCRdb reanalysed the multiplex PCR reads using MiXCR and keeps one entry per CDR3 protein. The data show approximately 130,000 distinct CDR3 sequences, 20% to 25% seen once. This CDR3 has 18 residues. The germline V gene has CDR1 LGHNA and CDR2 YNFKEQ. J gave up 8 bases and V 4 bases, and 18 bases lay outside the gene matches. The sequence derives from a female donor with breast cancer. Some clones in this sample may be carry-over from other donors' samples. Input material: axillary lymph node tissue. J is TRBJ2-1 and V is TRBV4-2, with TRBD2 matching 9 bases. As DNA, the CDR3 is TGTGCCAGCAGCCCCGACCCTTTAGCGGGAGTCCTTAGCGATGAGCAGTTCTCC. As protein: CASSPDPLAGVLSDEQFS.